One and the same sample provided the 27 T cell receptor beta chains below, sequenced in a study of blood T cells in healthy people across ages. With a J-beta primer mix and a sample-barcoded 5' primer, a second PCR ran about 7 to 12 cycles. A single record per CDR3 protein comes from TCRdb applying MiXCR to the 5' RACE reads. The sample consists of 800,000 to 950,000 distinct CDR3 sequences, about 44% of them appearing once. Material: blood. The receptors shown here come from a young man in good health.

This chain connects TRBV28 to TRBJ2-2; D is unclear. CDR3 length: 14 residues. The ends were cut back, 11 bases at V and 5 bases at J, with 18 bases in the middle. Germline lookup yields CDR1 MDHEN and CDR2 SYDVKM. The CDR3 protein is CASTPPPLTGELFF. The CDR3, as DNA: TGTGCCTCCACGCCCCCCCCACTAACCGGGGAGCTGTTTTTT. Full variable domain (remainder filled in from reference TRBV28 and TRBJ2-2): DVKVTQSSRYLVKRTGEKVFLECVQDMDHENMFWYRQDPGLGLRLIYFSYDVKMKEKGDIPEGYSVSREKKERFSLILESASTNQTSMYLCASTPPPLTGELFFGEGSRLTVL.

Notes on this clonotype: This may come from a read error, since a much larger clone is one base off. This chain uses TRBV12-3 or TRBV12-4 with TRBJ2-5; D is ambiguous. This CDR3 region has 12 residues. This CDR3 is CTSTQYQETQYF. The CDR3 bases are TGTACCAGCACACAGTATCAAGAGACCCAGTACTTC.

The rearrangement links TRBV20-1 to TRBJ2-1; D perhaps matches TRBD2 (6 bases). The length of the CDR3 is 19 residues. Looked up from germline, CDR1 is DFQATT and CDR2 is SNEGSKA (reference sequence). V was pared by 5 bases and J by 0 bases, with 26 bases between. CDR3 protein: CSAPRLAGRFSSSYNEQFF. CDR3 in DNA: TGCAGTGCTCCAAGGCTCGCGGGGAGATTTTCCAGCTCCTACAATGAGCAGTTCTTC.

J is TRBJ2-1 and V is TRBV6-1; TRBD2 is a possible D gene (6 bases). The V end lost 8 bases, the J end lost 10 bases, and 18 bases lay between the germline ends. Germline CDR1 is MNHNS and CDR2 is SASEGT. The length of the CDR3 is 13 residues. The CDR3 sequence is CASSRLVIYEQFF. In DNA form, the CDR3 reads TGTGCCAGCTCGAGACTAGTAATCTACGAGCAGTTCTTC.

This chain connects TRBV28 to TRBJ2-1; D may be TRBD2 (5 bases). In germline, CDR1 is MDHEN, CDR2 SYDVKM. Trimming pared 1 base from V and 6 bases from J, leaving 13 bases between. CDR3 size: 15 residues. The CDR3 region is CASSLSVLGSNEQFF. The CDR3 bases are TGTGCCAGCAGTTTATCAGTCCTGGGGAGCAATGAGCAGTTCTTC.

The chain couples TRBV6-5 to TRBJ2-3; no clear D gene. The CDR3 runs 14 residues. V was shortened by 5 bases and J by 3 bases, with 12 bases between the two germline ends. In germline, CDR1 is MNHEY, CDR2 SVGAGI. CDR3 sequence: CASSDGSLTDTQYF. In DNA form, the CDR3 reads TGTGCCAGCAGTGACGGCAGCCTTACAGATACGCAGTATTTT.

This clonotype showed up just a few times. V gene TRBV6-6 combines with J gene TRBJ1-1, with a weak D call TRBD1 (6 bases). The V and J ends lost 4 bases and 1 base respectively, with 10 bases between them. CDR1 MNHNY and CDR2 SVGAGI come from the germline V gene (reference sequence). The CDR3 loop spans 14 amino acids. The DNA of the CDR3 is TGTGCCAGCAGTTGGGCAGGGGCGAACACTGAAGCTTTCTTT. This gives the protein CASSWAGANTEAFF.

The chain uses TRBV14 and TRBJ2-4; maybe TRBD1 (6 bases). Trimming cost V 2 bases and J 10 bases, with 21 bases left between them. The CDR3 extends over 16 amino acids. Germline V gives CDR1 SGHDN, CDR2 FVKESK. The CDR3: CASSQNQGQSSRIQYF. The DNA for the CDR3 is TGTGCCAGCAGCCAAAACCAGGGACAATCTTCTCGGATTCAGTACTTC.

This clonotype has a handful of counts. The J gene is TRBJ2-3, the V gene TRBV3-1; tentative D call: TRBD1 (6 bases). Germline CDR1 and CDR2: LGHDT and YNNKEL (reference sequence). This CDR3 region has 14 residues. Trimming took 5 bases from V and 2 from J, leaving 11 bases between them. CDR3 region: CASSKDSLTDTQYF. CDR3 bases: TGTGCCAGCAGCAAGGACAGCCTCACAGATACGCAGTATTTT.

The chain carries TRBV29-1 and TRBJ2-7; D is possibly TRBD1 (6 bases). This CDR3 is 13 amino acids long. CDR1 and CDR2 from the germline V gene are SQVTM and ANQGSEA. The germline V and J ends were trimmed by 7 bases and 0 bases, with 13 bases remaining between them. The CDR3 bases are TGCAGCGGGAGAACAGGGTTCTCCTACGAGCAGTACTTC. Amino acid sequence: CSGRTGFSYEQYF.

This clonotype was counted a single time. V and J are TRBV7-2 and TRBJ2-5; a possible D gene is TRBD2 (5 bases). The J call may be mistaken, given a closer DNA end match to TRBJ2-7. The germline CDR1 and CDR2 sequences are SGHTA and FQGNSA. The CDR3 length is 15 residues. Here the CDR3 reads CASSGSASGIYEQYF. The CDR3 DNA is TGTGCCAGCAGCGGGAGCGCGAGCGGAATCTACGAGCAGTACTTC.

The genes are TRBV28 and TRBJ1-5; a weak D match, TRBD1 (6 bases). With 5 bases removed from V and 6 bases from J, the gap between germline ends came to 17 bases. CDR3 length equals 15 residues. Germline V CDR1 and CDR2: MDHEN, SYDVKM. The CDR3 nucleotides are TGTGCCAGCAGTGTCAGGGGACAACCTTCTCAGCCCCAGCATTTT. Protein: CASSVRGQPSQPQHF.

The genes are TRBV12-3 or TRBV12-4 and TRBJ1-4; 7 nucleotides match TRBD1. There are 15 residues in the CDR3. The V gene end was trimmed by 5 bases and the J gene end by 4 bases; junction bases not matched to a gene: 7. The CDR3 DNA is TGTGCCAGCAGTCGTGCGACAGGGAATAATGAAAAACTGTTTTTT. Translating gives CASSRATGNNEKLFF.

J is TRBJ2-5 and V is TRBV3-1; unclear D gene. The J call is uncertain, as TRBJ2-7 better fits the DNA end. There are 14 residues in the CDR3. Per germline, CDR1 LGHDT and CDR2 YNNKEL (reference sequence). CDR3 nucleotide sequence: TGTGCCAGCAGCCATGCCCACAGCCCCGGCGAGCAGTACTTC. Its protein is CASSHAHSPGEQYF.

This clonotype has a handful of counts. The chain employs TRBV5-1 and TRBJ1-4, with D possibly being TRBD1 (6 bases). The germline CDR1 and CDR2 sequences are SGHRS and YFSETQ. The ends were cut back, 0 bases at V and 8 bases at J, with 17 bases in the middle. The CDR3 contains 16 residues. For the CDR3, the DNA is TGCGCCAGCAGCTTGGATCGTTGGGGGCAAGGGGAAAAACTGTTTTTT. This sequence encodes CASSLDRWGQGEKLFF.

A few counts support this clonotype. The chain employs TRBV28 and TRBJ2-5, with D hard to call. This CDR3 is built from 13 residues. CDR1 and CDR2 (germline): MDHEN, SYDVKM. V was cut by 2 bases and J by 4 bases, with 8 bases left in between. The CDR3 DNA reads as TGTGCCAGCAGTTTACCAGCAACAGAGACCCAGTACTTC. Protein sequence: CASSLPATETQYF.

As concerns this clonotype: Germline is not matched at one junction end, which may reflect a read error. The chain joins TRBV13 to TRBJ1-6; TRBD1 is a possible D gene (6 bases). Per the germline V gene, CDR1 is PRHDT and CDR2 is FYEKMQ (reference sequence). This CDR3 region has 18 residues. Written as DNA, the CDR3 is TGTGCCAGCAGCAAAAGGGGGACTTACAGCTCCTATAATTCATCCCTCCACTTT. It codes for CASSKRGTYSSYNSSLHF. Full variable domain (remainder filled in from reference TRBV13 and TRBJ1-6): AAGVIQSPRHLIKEKRETATLKCYPIPRHDTVYWYQQGPGQDPQFLISFYEKMQSDKGSIPDRFSAQQFSDYHSELNMSSLELGDSALYFCASSKRGTYSSYNSSLHFGNGTRLTVT.

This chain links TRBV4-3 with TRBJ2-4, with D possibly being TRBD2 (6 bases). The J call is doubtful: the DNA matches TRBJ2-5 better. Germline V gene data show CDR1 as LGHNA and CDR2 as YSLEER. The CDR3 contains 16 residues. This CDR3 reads CASSQDALAMTETQYF. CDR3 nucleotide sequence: TGCGCCAGCAGCCAAGATGCGCTAGCGATGACGGAGACCCAGTACTTC.

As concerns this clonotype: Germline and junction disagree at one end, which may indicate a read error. The CDR3 DNA follows: TGTGCTAGCAGCCCCGAGCGGGACAGGGAGCAGTTCTTC. As protein: CASSPERDREQFF. J is TRBJ2-1 and V is TRBV7-7, with a possible D match to TRBD1 (8 bases). The germline CDR1 and CDR2 sequences are SSHAT and FNYEAQ (reference sequence). The CDR3 loop spans 13 amino acids.

The CDR3 DNA reads TGTGCCAGCAGCCAAGATAGAGGTAGCGGGGTCACAGATACGCAGTATTTT. Amino acid sequence: CASSQDRGSGVTDTQYF. The gene calls are TRBV3-1 and TRBJ2-3, with 8 bases fitting TRBD2. CDR1 is LGHDT, CDR2 YNNKEL, per germline (reference sequence). The V and J ends lost 0 bases and 2 bases, in that order; junction bases with no gene match: 7. CDR3 length: 17 amino acids.

The DNA of the CDR3 is TGCGCCAGCAGCTTGTCTAATGGGGAGACCCAGTACTTC. Amino acids: CASSLSNGETQYF. This chain joins TRBV5-1 and TRBJ2-7; D is uncertain. The better agreement between TRBJ2-5 and the DNA end casts doubt on the J call. CDR1 is SGHRS, CDR2 YFSETQ, per germline. This CDR3 contains 13 residues.

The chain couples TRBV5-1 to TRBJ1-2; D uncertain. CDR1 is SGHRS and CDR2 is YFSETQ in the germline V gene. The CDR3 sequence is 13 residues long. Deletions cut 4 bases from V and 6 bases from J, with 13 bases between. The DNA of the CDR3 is TGCGCCAGCAGCCTGAACGGGGAGGATGGCTACACCTTC. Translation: CASSLNGEDGYTF.

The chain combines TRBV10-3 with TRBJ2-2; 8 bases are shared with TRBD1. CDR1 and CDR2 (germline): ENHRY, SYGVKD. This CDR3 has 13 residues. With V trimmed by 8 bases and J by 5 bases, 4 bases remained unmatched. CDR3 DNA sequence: TGTGCCATCCACACAGGGGGTACCGGGGAGCTGTTTTTT. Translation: CAIHTGGTGELFF.

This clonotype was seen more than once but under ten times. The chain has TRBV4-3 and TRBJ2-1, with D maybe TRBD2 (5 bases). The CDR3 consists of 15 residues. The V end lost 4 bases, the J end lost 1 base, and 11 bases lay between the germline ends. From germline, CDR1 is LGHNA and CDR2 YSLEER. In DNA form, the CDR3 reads TGCGCCAGCAGCCCTAAGAGCGGATCCTACAATGAGCAGTTCTTC. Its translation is CASSPKSGSYNEQFF.

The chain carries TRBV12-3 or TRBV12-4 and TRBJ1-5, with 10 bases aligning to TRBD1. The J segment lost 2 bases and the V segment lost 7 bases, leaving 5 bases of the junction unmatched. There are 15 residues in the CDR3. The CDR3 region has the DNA TGTGCCAGCACCCCGACAGGGGGCGGCAATCAGCCCCAGCATTTT. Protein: CASTPTGGGNQPQHF.

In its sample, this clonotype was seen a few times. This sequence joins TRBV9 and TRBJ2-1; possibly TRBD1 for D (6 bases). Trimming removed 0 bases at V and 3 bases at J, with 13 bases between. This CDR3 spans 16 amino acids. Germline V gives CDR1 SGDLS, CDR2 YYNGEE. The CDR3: CASSVGATGLYNEQFF. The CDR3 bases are TGTGCCAGCAGCGTAGGGGCAACAGGGCTCTACAATGAGCAGTTCTTC. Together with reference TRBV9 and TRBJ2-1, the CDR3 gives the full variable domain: DSGVTQTPKHLITATGQRVTLRCSPRSGDLSVYWYQQSLDQGLQFLIQYYNGEERAKGNILERFSAQQFPDLHSELNLSSLELGDSALYFCASSVGATGLYNEQFFGPGTRLTVL.

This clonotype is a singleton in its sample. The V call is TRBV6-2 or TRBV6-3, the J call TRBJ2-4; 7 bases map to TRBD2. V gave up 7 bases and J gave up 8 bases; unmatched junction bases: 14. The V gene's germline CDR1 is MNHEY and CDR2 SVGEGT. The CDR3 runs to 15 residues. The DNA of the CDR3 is TGTGCCAGCACTTCCCCGCGGGACTATCCAGACATTCAGTACTTC. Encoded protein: CASTSPRDYPDIQYF.